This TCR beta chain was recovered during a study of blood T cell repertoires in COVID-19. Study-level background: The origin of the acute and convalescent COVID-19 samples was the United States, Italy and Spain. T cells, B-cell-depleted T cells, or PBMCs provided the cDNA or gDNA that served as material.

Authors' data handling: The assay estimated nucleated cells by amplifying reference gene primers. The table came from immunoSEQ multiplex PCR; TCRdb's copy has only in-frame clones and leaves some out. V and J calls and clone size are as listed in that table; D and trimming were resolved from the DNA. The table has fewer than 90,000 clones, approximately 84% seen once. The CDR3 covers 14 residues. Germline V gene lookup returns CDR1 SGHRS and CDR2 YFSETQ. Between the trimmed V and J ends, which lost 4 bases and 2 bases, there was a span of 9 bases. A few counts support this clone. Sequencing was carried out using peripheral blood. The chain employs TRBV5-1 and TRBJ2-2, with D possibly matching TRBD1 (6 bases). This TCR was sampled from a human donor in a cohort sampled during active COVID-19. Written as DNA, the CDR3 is TGCGCCAGCAGCGCGGACAGCAACACCGGGGAGCTGTTTTTT. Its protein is CASSADSNTGELFF.